These T cell receptor beta chains were read from a single sample in a study of shared clonotypes between healthy human individuals. Sequencing was performed with immunoSEQ multiplex PCR; in TCRdb, only in-frame clones are kept and a portion is missing. Of a few million clones detected, approximately 92% appear once; the ten largest clones hold more than 0.12%. The sequencing input was naive CD4+ T cells sorted from blood. The receptors shown here come from a man aged 18 to 35 in good health. CDR3s leave out the opening cysteine and the closing phenylalanine or tryptophan.

ASAPGTYNEQF,TRBV7-9,TRBJ2-1
ASSSRAGRTEAF,TRBV7-3,TRBJ1-1
ASSSQAGQSLNYGYT,TRBV27,TRBJ1-2
ASSPRRDGLEGGYT,TRBV7-2,TRBJ1-2
ASSLAVGQSYEQY,TRBV5-4,TRBJ2-7
ASIFDRGSETQY,TRBV2,TRBJ2-5
AISGQEGEPQH,TRBV10-3,TRBJ1-5
ASSVAGNGVQETQY,TRBV9,TRBJ2-5
AWSWTVTGELF,TRBV30,TRBJ2-2
ASRRGDTEAF,TRBV5-1,TRBJ1-1
ASSSDLGMGDTQY,TRBV7-2,TRBJ2-3
ASSRPGETQY,TRBV7-2,TRBJ2-5
AVHTGEAAYEQY,TRBV10-3,TRBJ2-7